This TCR beta chain appears in the sequencing data of a study of blood T cell repertoires in COVID-19. Looking at the study overall: The United States, Italy and Spain provided the acute and convalescent COVID-19 samples. T cells, B-cell-depleted T cells, or PBMCs supplied cDNA or gDNA.

In the original analysis: From reference gene primer amplification, estimates of nucleated cell counts were derived. Using immunoSEQ multiplex PCR, the repertoire was profiled, and TCRdb retains in-frame clones only, with some absent. That table gives V, J and clone size, and the DNA gave D and trimming. Seen here are 200,000 to 250,000 clones, approximately 77% observed once, and the top ten hold less than 4%. A few counts support this clone. Other DNA sequences within the sample encode an identical CDR3. CDR1 SGHRS and CDR2 YFSETQ come from the germline V gene. The CDR3 consists of 13 residues. V lost 7 bases and J lost 1; bases outside the gene matches: 5.

Sequencing was carried out using peripheral blood. The sequence came from a woman aged 80 or older with acute or convalescent COVID-19. This sequence joins TRBV5-1 and TRBJ2-7, with 7 positions matching TRBD2. The CDR3 is CASRPGGSYEQYF. CDR3 nucleotide sequence: TGCGCCAGCCGGCCGGGGGGTTCCTACGAGCAGTACTTC. The variable domain in full, with the rest retrieved from reference TRBV5-1 and TRBJ2-7, is KAGVTQTPRYLIKTRGQQVTLSCSPISGHRSVSWYQQTPGQGLQFLFEYFSETQRNKGNFPGRFSGRQFSNSRSEMNVSTLELGDSALYLCASRPGGSYEQYFGPGTRLTVT.